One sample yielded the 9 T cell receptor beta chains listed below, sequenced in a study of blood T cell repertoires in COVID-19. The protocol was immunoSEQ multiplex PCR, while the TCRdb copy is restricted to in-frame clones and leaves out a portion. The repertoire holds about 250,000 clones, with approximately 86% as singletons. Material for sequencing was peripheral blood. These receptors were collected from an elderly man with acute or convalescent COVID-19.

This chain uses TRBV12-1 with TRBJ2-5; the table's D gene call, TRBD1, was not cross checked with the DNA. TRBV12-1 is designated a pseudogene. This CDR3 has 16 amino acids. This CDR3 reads CASSFSGQGDEETQYF. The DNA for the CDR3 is TGTGCCAGCAGCTTTAGCGGACAGGGGGACGAGGAGACCCAGTACTTC.

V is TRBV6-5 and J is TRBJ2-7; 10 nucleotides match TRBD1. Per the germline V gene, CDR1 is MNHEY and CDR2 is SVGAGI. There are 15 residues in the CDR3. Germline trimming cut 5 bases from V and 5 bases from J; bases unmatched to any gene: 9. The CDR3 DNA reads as TGTGCCAGCAGTAGACCCGGGACAGGGGTCCACGAGCAGTACTTC. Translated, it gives CASSRPGTGVHEQYF.

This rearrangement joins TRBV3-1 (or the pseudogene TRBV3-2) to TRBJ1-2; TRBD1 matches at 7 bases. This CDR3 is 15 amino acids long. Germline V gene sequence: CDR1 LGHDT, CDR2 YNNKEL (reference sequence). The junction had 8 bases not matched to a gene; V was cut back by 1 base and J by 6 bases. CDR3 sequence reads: CASSQGMTGKNGYTF. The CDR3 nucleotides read TGTGCCAGCAGCCAAGGAATGACAGGGAAGAATGGCTACACCTTC.

CDR3 residues: CSVEDPQGTGEIYEQYF. CDR3 coding DNA: TGCAGCGTTGAAGACCCGCAGGGGACAGGGGAGATCTACGAGCAGTACTTC. V gene TRBV29-1 combines with J gene TRBJ2-7; 10 nucleotides agree with TRBD1. The CDR3 runs to 17 residues. The germline V gene has CDR1 SQVTM and CDR2 ANQGSEA. Trimming took 0 bases from V and 3 from J; bases not matched to a gene: 11.

The CDR3 here is CASSLSAGGGTGELFF. In nucleotides, the CDR3 is TGCGCCAGCAGCTTGTCGGCTGGGGGAGGCACCGGGGAGCTGTTTTTT. The chain is built from TRBV5-1 and TRBJ2-2; perhaps TRBD2 as D (6 bases). There are 16 residues in the CDR3. Trimming pared 1 base from V and 4 bases from J, leaving 14 bases between. Germline V gene sequence: CDR1 SGHRS, CDR2 YFSETQ.

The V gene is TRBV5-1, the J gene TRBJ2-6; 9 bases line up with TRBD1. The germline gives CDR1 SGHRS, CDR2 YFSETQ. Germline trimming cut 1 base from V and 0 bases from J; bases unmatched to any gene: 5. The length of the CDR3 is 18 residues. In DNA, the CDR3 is TGCGCCAGCAGCTTGAGACAGGGGGTAAACTCTGGGGCCAACGTCCTGACTTTC. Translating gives CASSLRQGVNSGANVLTF.

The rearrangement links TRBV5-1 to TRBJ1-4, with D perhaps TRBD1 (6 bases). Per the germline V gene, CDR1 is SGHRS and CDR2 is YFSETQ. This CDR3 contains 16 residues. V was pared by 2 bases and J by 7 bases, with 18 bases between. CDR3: CASSLGGGRVSEKLFF. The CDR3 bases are TGCGCCAGCAGCTTAGGCGGGGGGCGAGTATCTGAAAAACTGTTTTTT.

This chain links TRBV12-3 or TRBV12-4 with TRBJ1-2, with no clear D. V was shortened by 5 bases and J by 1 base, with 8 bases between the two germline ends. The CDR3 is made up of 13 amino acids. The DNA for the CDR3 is TGTGCCAGCAGTCCACGGAGTAACTATGGCTACACCTTC. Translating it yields CASSPRSNYGYTF.

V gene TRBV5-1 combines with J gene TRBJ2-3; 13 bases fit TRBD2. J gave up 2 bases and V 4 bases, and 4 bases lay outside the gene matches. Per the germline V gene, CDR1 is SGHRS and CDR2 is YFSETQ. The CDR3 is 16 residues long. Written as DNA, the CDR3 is TGCGCCAGCAGCCAGGGACTAGCGGGACCCACAGATACGCAGTATTTT. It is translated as CASSQGLAGPTDTQYF.